This T cell receptor beta chain was sequenced in a study of blood T cells in healthy people across ages (dated by TCRdb to about 2015). Background on the whole study: In model experiments, template switching captured about one uniquely barcoded TCR beta cDNA molecule for every two T cells. Donors were grouped into four age groups: young (average about 15 years), middle-aged (about 38), aged (approximately 58) and long-lived (roughly 80). Using deep sequencing normalized with unique cDNA molecular identifiers, the study measured how TCR beta repertoire diversity changes with age. The study analyzed two additional independent replicas of 1 million unique cDNA reads from the same blood draw for two donors, one aged 18 to 30 and one aged 80 or older.

Points the paper makes about the study in general: A strong correlation was found between observed TCR beta diversity and the percentage of naive T cells measured by flow cytometry. Donor CMV infection status was unknown, potentially confounding age-related changes in expanded clonotypes. The long-lived group showed more naive CD4+ T cells, fewer expanded clones and increased TCR diversity than the aged group, suggesting age selection. Bulk unsorted PBMC profiling prevented conclusive comparison of naive and antigen-experienced compartments. Estimates of total diversity from one million sequenced T cells were regarded as lower bounds and underestimates. As age increased, observed TCR beta diversity per million T cells dropped in a roughly linear way, and a significant reduction was already evident by age approximately 40.

Looking up the germline V gene yields CDR1 KGHSH and CDR2 LQKENI. The CDR3 starts with the cysteine, ends with the phenylalanine, and has 15 residues. Only the CDR3 region is kept as DNA, spanning 45 bases read in frame from base 1. Systemically healthy Caucasian individuals from Russia, some 40 in total and aged about 6 to 90 years, were included as donors. Ten milliliters of peripheral blood were collected from each donor into EDTA-treated Vacutainer tubes. Ficoll-Paque density-gradient centrifugation was used to isolate PBMCs, with at least 7 million per sample. Trizol reagent was used to extract total RNA from PBMCs, with at least 6 micrograms per sample. For every donor, an aliquot of PBMCs went through flow cytometry to measure the percentages of naive CD45RAhigh/CD27high T cells. To note about this clonotype: The antigen it binds to is not known. Compared with germline, one end of the junction differs, possibly owing to a read error.

Preparation of the library involved 5' RACE. These reads were obtained on an Illumina HiSeq 2500. A second PCR of about 6 to 12 cycles was performed with a sample-barcoded 5' primer and a J-beta primer mix. A unique molecular identifier was introduced onto each TCR beta cDNA molecule by a template-switch 5' adaptor carrying 12 random nucleotides. Each sample yielded at least 3 million CDR3-containing paired-end reads. First-strand cDNA synthesis was performed from all RNA using the Mint cDNA synthesis kit, with priming by a TRBC-specific oligonucleotide. Following uracil-DNA glycosylase treatment, all cDNA underwent a first 18-cycle PCR with the universal primers M1SS and BC2_uni_R. Per the source publication's procedure: Normalization of each sample was performed by random selection of 1 million high-quality reads, each carrying a distinct molecular identifier. Reads sharing molecular identifiers were discarded rather than binned into consensus sequences. MiTCR, with a Q25 quality threshold and the strictest error-elimination algorithm, was used for CDR3 identification, clonotype clustering and error correction. A nonparametric unseen species model with Euler transformation was used to estimate lower-bound total TCR beta diversity. TCRdb redid the processing of the public reads, applying fastp at Q25 and MiXCR, and retained in-frame beta chains. Entries that share a CDR3 protein sequence are merged under the most common genes and DNA. These V and J calls rely on TCRdb rather than the paper's analysis. The table for this sample lists hundreds of thousands of distinct CDR3 sequences; around 24% of them were counted only once. The top ten clonotypes cover about 2.9% of the sample.

In addition, the sample was reused for a study of T cells of mothers and their children. The second paper further reports: The donors were nine systemically healthy Caucasian individuals, made up of three mothers and their six children. cDNA synthesis consumed the entire amount of extracted RNA, loaded at 1.5 ug RNA in each 15 ul reaction. In the second PCR, the M1S primer introduced both the sample barcodes and 2-4 random nucleotides. Over 9.5 million TCR beta CDR3 reads were obtained for each mother, and 3 million to 3.5 million reads were obtained for each child. Thymic selection shapes the output of TCR recombination in a similar way in related and unrelated pairs, and inherited differences have a minor effect. Normalized repertoire overlap was always slightly but never significantly higher in related than unrelated mother-child pairs. No persistent microchimeric T cell clones were detected, at a sensitivity of roughly 100 clones per million clonotypes. To look for features that set related mother-child pairs apart from unrelated individuals, the researchers ran deep NGS to compare the TCR beta repertoires of mothers and children. The mean age was about 40 +/- 4 years for the mothers and around 11 +/- 4 years for the children. After adapters were ligated using NEBNext reagents, the libraries underwent 100+100 nt paired-end sequencing on an Illumina HiSeq 2000. Mother and child libraries were prepared a month apart and sequenced in separate runs to prevent cross-contamination. For each donor, between 500,000 and 2,000,000 distinct TCR beta clonotypes were identified. Naive TCR beta clonotypes were estimated from low-frequency clonotypes matched to each donor's FACS-determined naive share, without sorting.

The sample taken for sequencing was blood. The TCR was taken from a boy aged 10-17 years in good health. The sequence joins TRBV18 to TRBJ1-1; 6 matching bases give a weak D call of TRBD1. The CDR3 region has the sequence CTSSPNRVEGAEAFF. Read as DNA, the sequence is TGTACCAGCTCACCAAACAGGGTAGAAGGGGCTGAAGCTTTCTTT.